Listed below are T cell receptor beta chains from one sample, sequenced in a study of T cells in Graves' hyperthyroidism and ophthalmopathy. Via MiXCR, TCRdb re-called the multiplex PCR reads, giving one row per CDR3 protein. This repertoire shows approximately 500,000 distinct CDR3 sequences, 46% found once; its top ten account for around 7.7%. Sequencing input: peripheral blood or thyroid tissue (not recorded which). The receptors here all came from a woman under 30 with Graves' hyperthyroidism. CDR3s include the opening cysteine and the closing phenylalanine or tryptophan. The D gene is left open where the match is weak. Size tells how often a clone was seen (once, few, many) or the class of an expanded clone, and some rows leave it out.

d_call: .; v_call: TRBV7-8; clone_size: many; j_call: TRBJ1-1; cdr3_aa: CASSPQQLSEAFF; cdr3_nt: TGTGCCAGCAGCCCACAACAGTTATCTGAAGCTTTCTTT
d_call: .; v_call: TRBV7-8; clone_size: .; j_call: TRBJ1-5; cdr3_aa: CASSRQHRASTYEHF; cdr3_nt: TGTGCCAGCAGCCGACAACACAGGGCAAGTACCTACGAGCATTTT
d_call: .; v_call: TRBV20-1; clone_size: .; j_call: TRBJ1-2; cdr3_aa: CSANKGGGGYTF; cdr3_nt: TGCAGTGCTAATAAAGGGGGAGGTGGCTACACCTTC
d_call: TRBD1; v_call: TRBV15; clone_size: .; j_call: TRBJ1-2; cdr3_aa: CATSIGTGAGYTF; cdr3_nt: TGTGCCACCAGCATCGGGACAGGGGCTGGCTACACCTTC
d_call: TRBD2; v_call: TRBV2; clone_size: many; j_call: TRBJ2-2; cdr3_aa: CASRPKGLAGSNTGELFF; cdr3_nt: TGTGCCAGCAGACCAAAAGGACTAGCGGGGTCGAACACCGGGGAGCTGTTTTTT
d_call: TRBD1; v_call: TRBV6-4; clone_size: .; j_call: TRBJ1-4; cdr3_aa: CASSPGTVVEKLFF; cdr3_nt: TGTGCCAGCAGCCCCGGGACAGTGGTTGAAAAACTGTTTTTT
d_call: TRBD1; v_call: TRBV2; clone_size: .; j_call: TRBJ1-6; cdr3_aa: CASSEQGDRAGSPLRF; cdr3_nt: TGTGCCAGCAGTGAACAGGGGGACAGGGCAGGGTCACCCCTCCGCTTT
d_call: TRBD1; v_call: TRBV6-2/TRBV6-3; clone_size: .; j_call: TRBJ2-5; cdr3_aa: CASSFAGGLETQYF; cdr3_nt: TGTGCCAGCAGTTTCGCAGGGGGCTTGGAGACCCAGTACTTC
d_call: .; v_call: TRBV20-1; clone_size: .; j_call: TRBJ1-1; cdr3_aa: CSTIVSGNTEAFF; cdr3_nt: TGCAGTACCATCGTGAGTGGAAACACTGAAGCTTTCTTT
d_call: TRBD2; v_call: TRBV24-1; clone_size: .; j_call: TRBJ2-7; cdr3_aa: CATGTSGTYEQYF; cdr3_nt: TGTGCCACCGGGACTAGCGGGACATACGAGCAGTACTTC
d_call: TRBD2; v_call: TRBV7-7; clone_size: many; j_call: TRBJ2-5; cdr3_aa: CASPIGGGGACRRETQYF; cdr3_nt: TGTGCCAGTCCGATTGGGGGGGGGGGAGCATGTCGTCGGGAGACCCAGTACTTC
d_call: TRBD2; v_call: TRBV5-1; clone_size: .; j_call: TRBJ2-2; cdr3_aa: CASSYGTSGRATGELFF; cdr3_nt: TGCGCCAGCAGCTACGGGACTAGCGGGAGGGCAACCGGGGAGCTGTTTTTT
d_call: TRBD1; v_call: TRBV24-1; clone_size: few; j_call: TRBJ2-1; cdr3_aa: CATSDPWTGVDEQFF; cdr3_nt: TGTGCCACCAGTGACCCATGGACAGGGGTAGATGAGCAGTTCTTC
d_call: .; v_call: TRBV5-4; clone_size: many; j_call: TRBJ2-5; cdr3_aa: CASSSQTYQETQYF; cdr3_nt: TGTGCCAGCAGCTCGCAGACATATCAAGAGACCCAGTACTTC
d_call: .; v_call: TRBV2; clone_size: .; j_call: TRBJ1-6; cdr3_aa: CASSFDAYNSPLHF; cdr3_nt: TGTGCCAGCAGTTTCGATGCTTATAATTCACCCCTCCACTTT
d_call: .; v_call: TRBV29-1; clone_size: .; j_call: TRBJ1-1; cdr3_aa: CSVVKESGGTEAFF; cdr3_nt: TGCAGCGTTGTTAAAGAAAGTGGTGGAACTGAAGCTTTCTTT
d_call: .; v_call: TRBV5-6; clone_size: .; j_call: TRBJ2-5; cdr3_aa: CASSLARGAEQQGETQYF; cdr3_nt: TGTGCCAGCAGCTTGGCGAGGGGGGCCGAACAACAAGGAGAGACCCAGTACTTC
d_call: .; v_call: TRBV7-9; clone_size: .; j_call: TRBJ2-7; cdr3_aa: CSWDWRGEQYF; cdr3_nt: TGTTCCTGGGACTGGAGGGGTGAGCAGTACTTC
d_call: .; v_call: TRBV30; clone_size: few; j_call: TRBJ2-5; cdr3_aa: CAWSGRTLKNQYF; cdr3_nt: TGTGCCTGGAGTGGCCGGACATTGAAGAACCAGTACTTC
d_call: TRBD2; v_call: TRBV5-1; clone_size: .; j_call: TRBJ2-7; cdr3_aa: CASSQNGLAETYEQYF; cdr3_nt: TGCGCCAGCAGCCAGAACGGACTAGCGGAGACCTACGAGCAGTACTTC
d_call: .; v_call: TRBV7-9; clone_size: .; j_call: TRBJ2-5; cdr3_aa: CASSLTGLGETQYF; cdr3_nt: TGTGCCAGCAGCTTAACCGGGCTCGGTGAGACCCAGTACTTC
d_call: .; v_call: TRBV6-5; clone_size: .; j_call: TRBJ1-4; cdr3_aa: CASSPDSINEKLFF; cdr3_nt: TGTGCCAGCAGTCCCGACAGCATTAATGAAAAACTGTTTTTT
d_call: TRBD2; v_call: TRBV29-1; clone_size: .; j_call: TRBJ2-5; cdr3_aa: CSVHLGLAGAKRTQYF; cdr3_nt: TGCAGCGTTCACCTGGGACTAGCGGGAGCCAAGAGGACCCAGTACTTC
d_call: .; v_call: TRBV20-1; clone_size: many; j_call: TRBJ1-2; cdr3_aa: CSARDLSTGGYGYTF; cdr3_nt: TGCAGTGCTAGAGATCTTTCGACGGGAGGGTATGGCTACACCTTC
d_call: TRBD1; v_call: TRBV5-1; clone_size: .; j_call: TRBJ2-7; cdr3_aa: CASSLYAGQGNYEQYF; cdr3_nt: TGCGCCAGCAGCTTGTACGCCGGACAGGGCAACTACGAGCAGTACTTC
d_call: .; v_call: TRBV20-1; clone_size: many; j_call: TRBJ2-2; cdr3_aa: CSARDWGTENTGELFF; cdr3_nt: TGCAGTGCTAGAGATTGGGGGACGGAGAACACCGGGGAGCTGTTTTTT
d_call: .; v_call: TRBV2; clone_size: .; j_call: TRBJ2-4; cdr3_aa: CASTGFVKNIQYF; cdr3_nt: TGTGCCAGCACAGGTTTCGTCAAAAACATTCAGTACTTC
d_call: .; v_call: TRBV7-7; clone_size: many; j_call: TRBJ2-7; cdr3_aa: CASSSLQDQPTYEQYF; cdr3_nt: TGTGCTAGCAGCTCTTTGCAGGACCAACCAACCTACGAGCAGTACTTC
d_call: .; v_call: TRBV15; clone_size: few; j_call: TRBJ2-3; cdr3_aa: CATKRFSTDTQYF; cdr3_nt: TGTGCCACCAAGAGGTTTAGCACAGATACGCAGTATTTT
d_call: TRBD2; v_call: TRBV7-3; clone_size: .; j_call: TRBJ2-5; cdr3_aa: CASSLGQGGLAGGVQETQYF; cdr3_nt: TGTGCCAGCAGCTTAGGACAGGGAGGACTAGCGGGAGGGGTCCAAGAGACCCAGTACTTC
d_call: .; v_call: TRBV7-9; clone_size: few; j_call: TRBJ2-3; cdr3_aa: CASSSRGLSTDTQYF; cdr3_nt: TGTGCCAGCAGCTCCCGGGGACTGAGCACAGATACGCAGTATTTT
d_call: .; v_call: TRBV2; clone_size: .; j_call: TRBJ2-1; cdr3_aa: CATSDAPIDEQFF; cdr3_nt: TGTGCCACCAGTGATGCACCCATCGATGAGCAGTTCTTC
d_call: TRBD1; v_call: TRBV29-1; clone_size: many; j_call: TRBJ1-2; cdr3_aa: CSTITGGYGYTF; cdr3_nt: TGCAGCACAATCACAGGGGGCTATGGCTACACCTTC
d_call: .; v_call: TRBV24-1; clone_size: few; j_call: TRBJ2-1; cdr3_aa: CATGASSSYNEQFF; cdr3_nt: TGTGCCACCGGCGCGAGTAGCTCCTACAATGAGCAGTTCTTC
d_call: TRBD1; v_call: TRBV25-1; clone_size: many; j_call: TRBJ1-5; cdr3_aa: CASSGGQYSNQPQHF; cdr3_nt: TGTGCCAGCAGTGGGGGACAGTATAGCAATCAGCCCCAGCATTTT
d_call: .; v_call: TRBV7-9; clone_size: few; j_call: TRBJ2-1; cdr3_aa: CASSLTLRSSYNEQFF; cdr3_nt: TGTGCCAGCAGCCTTACATTGCGGAGCTCCTACAATGAGCAGTTCTTC
d_call: TRBD1; v_call: TRBV15; clone_size: .; j_call: TRBJ1-2; cdr3_aa: CATSRELHDREYGYTF; cdr3_nt: TGTGCCACCAGCAGAGAACTTCATGACAGGGAATATGGCTACACCTTC
d_call: TRBD2; v_call: TRBV6-6; clone_size: many; j_call: TRBJ2-5; cdr3_aa: CASSDLGLAGGETQYF; cdr3_nt: TGTGCCAGCAGTGACCTCGGACTAGCGGGAGGTGAGACCCAGTACTTC
d_call: .; v_call: TRBV7-6; clone_size: .; j_call: TRBJ2-7; cdr3_aa: CASSPPAGHEQYF; cdr3_nt: TGTGCCAGCAGCCCACCGGCGGGCCACGAGCAGTACTTC
d_call: TRBD1; v_call: TRBV11-2; clone_size: many; j_call: TRBJ2-5; cdr3_aa: CASSSQGAETQYF; cdr3_nt: TGTGCCAGCAGTTCACAGGGGGCGGAGACCCAGTACTTC
d_call: TRBD1; v_call: TRBV7-9; clone_size: many; j_call: TRBJ2-7; cdr3_aa: CASSTPGQGNEQYF; cdr3_nt: TGTGCCAGCAGCACCCCGGGACAGGGGAACGAGCAGTACTTC